One and the same sample provided the 27 T cell receptor beta chains below, sequenced in a study of CD8+CD57+ T cells in acquired aplastic anemia. CDR3 and TCR beta VDJ profiling relied on a genomic DNA template. TCRdb independently ran MiXCR on the reads; one entry per CDR3 protein. This sample has some 150,000 distinct CDR3 sequences, with over 70% found just once. The authors sequenced patients whose flow cytometry had shown CD8+CD57+ cell expansion. Sequencing was done on a sample of sorted CD4+, CD8+, or CD8+CD57+ T cells (not recorded which) from PBMCs. The receptors were sampled from a human donor with aplastic anemia.

The J gene is TRBJ2-7, the V gene TRBV7-9, with D perhaps matching TRBD1 or TRBD2 (5 bases each). The germline gives CDR1 SEHNR, CDR2 FQNEAQ (reference sequence). CDR3 size: 13 residues. V lost 9 bases to trimming and J lost 0 bases, with 12 bases between them. The CDR3 protein is CASKGTNSYEQYF. Written as DNA, the CDR3 is TGTGCCAGTAAGGGGACCAACTCCTACGAGCAGTACTTC.

V usage is TRBV29-1 and J usage is TRBJ2-7, with 8 bases lining up with TRBD2. The CDR3 spans 12 residues. Trimming cost V 7 bases and J 2 bases; bases outside gene matches: 4. Germline V lookup: CDR1 SQVTM, CDR2 ANQGSEA. Written as DNA, the CDR3 is TGCAGCGCCTGTAGCGGGACCTACGAGCAGTACTTC. Translation gives CSACSGTYEQYF.

The chain couples TRBV20-1 to TRBJ2-1, with 8 bases matching TRBD2. The CDR3 runs 13 residues. Per germline, CDR1 DFQATT and CDR2 SNEGSKA (reference sequence). The V and J ends lost 5 bases and 3 bases, in that order; junction bases with no gene match: 3. DNA of the CDR3: TGCAGTGCTCCGGGGGGGCGCTACAATGAGCAGTTCTTC. Residues: CSAPGGRYNEQFF.

The chain joins TRBV7-9 to TRBJ1-1, with 8 bases lining up with TRBD1. CDR3 length: 15 amino acids. Germline CDR1 is SEHNR and CDR2 is FQNEAQ (reference sequence). The trim removed 2 bases at V and 3 bases at J, leaving 5 bases unmatched. The CDR3 reads CASSLPTGGYTEAFF. The CDR3 DNA reads as TGTGCCAGCAGCTTACCCACAGGGGGGTACACTGAAGCTTTCTTT.

The chain couples TRBV20-1 to TRBJ2-5; no definite D call. The CDR3 contains 12 residues. The V gene's germline CDR1 is DFQATT and CDR2 SNEGSKA (reference sequence). With 5 bases removed from V and 5 bases from J, the gap between germline ends came to 12 bases. The CDR3 loop is CSAPASVETQYF. DNA of the CDR3: TGCAGTGCTCCGGCCAGCGTGGAGACCCAGTACTTC.

This clonotype came up once. This chain joins TRBV7-3 and TRBJ2-7, with TRBD2 as a possible D gene (7 bases). CDR1 and CDR2 from the germline V gene are SGHTA and FQGTGA. This CDR3 spans 15 amino acids. The V and J ends lost 6 bases and 2 bases respectively, with 17 bases between them. The CDR3: CASSLRGEGTYEQYF. CDR3 nucleotide sequence: TGTGCCAGCAGTCTTAGGGGGGAGGGAACCTACGAGCAGTACTTC. Supplemented by reference TRBV7-3 and TRBJ2-7, the full variable domain reads GAGVSQTPSNKVTEKGKYVELRCDPISGHTALYWYRQSLGQGPEFLIYFQGTGAADDSGLPNDRFFAVRPEGSVSTLKIQRTERGDSAVYLCASSLRGEGTYEQYFGPGTRLTVT.

This chain links TRBV5-4 with TRBJ2-7; maybe TRBD1 (5 bases). The germline V gene has CDR1 SGHNT and CDR2 YYREEE (reference sequence). The V and J ends lost 4 bases and 2 bases respectively, with 16 bases between them. CDR3 length: 15 amino acids. The CDR3 sequence is CASSALLTATYEQYF. In nucleotides, the CDR3 is TGTGCCAGCAGCGCACTGCTGACAGCCACCTACGAGCAGTACTTC. Based on the CDR3 plus reference TRBV5-4 and TRBJ2-7, the full variable domain is ETGVTQSPTHLIKTRGQQVTLRCSSQSGHNTVSWYQQALGQGPQFIFQYYREEENGRGNFPPRFSGLQFPNYSSELNVNALELDDSALYLCASSALLTATYEQYFGPGTRLTVT.

The chain couples TRBV20-1 to TRBJ2-2; 11 nucleotides agree with TRBD1. The CDR3 length is 15 residues. The V gene's germline CDR1 is DFQATT and CDR2 SNEGSKA (reference sequence). V lost 6 bases to trimming and J lost 4 bases; unmatched junction nucleotides: 7. As DNA, the CDR3 is TGCAGTGCCACCCCCGGGACAGGGGGCACCGGGGAGCTGTTTTTT. It codes for CSATPGTGGTGELFF.

This clonotype appeared a few times. The genes are TRBV7-8 and TRBJ1-1; 8 positions agree with TRBD1. The V and J ends lost 4 bases and 3 bases, in that order; junction bases with no gene match: 7. The CDR3 is made up of 15 amino acids. Germline CDR1 SGHVS, CDR2 FQNEAQ. CDR3 sequence (DNA): TGTGCCAGCAGCTCCCCCAGGGGGCTAGACACTGAAGCTTTCTTT. Protein sequence: CASSSPRGLDTEAFF.

The genes are TRBV7-6 and TRBJ2-3, with D unclear. Near its end, the DNA agrees better with TRBJ2-7, so the J call may be wrong. Per the germline V gene, CDR1 is SGHVS and CDR2 is FNYEAQ. The CDR3 has 12 amino acids. For the CDR3, the DNA is TGTGCCAGCAGTACTTACACCTACGAGCAGTACTTC. Protein sequence: CASSTYTYEQYF.

The chain employs TRBV5-1 and TRBJ1-5; D is unclear. V lost 4 bases, J lost 7 bases, and 15 bases lay in between. CDR1 is SGHRS and CDR2 is YFSETQ in the germline V gene. CDR3 length: 14 amino acids. DNA for the CDR3: TGCGCCAGCAGCCCGGGGTTAGGAGAACAGCCCCAGCATTTT. It encodes CASSPGLGEQPQHF.

This chain links TRBV5-5 with TRBJ1-5; D call uncertain. CDR3 length: 14 amino acids. Trimming cost V 4 bases and J 4 bases, with 12 bases left between them. CDR1 is SGHKS and CDR2 is YYEKEE in the germline V gene (reference sequence). In nucleotides, the CDR3 is TGTGCCAGCAGCCAAGATCCGATGAATCAGCCCCAGCATTTT. Amino acids: CASSQDPMNQPQHF.

This sequence joins TRBV5-1 and TRBJ2-7, with 7 bases lining up with TRBD1. CDR3 length equals 15 residues. CDR1 and CDR2 (germline): SGHRS, YFSETQ. V lost 5 bases and J lost 6; bases outside the gene matches: 14. In DNA, the CDR3 is TGCGCCAGCAGGGATAACTCGGGACAGAGGACCGAGCAGTACGTC. Translation: CASRDNSGQRTEQYV.

The gene calls are TRBV10-3 and TRBJ1-2, with TRBD1 as a possible D gene (5 bases). V was pared by 7 bases and J by 2 bases, with 11 bases between. CDR1 is ENHRY and CDR2 is SYGVKD in the germline V gene. The CDR3 sequence is 13 residues long. Written as DNA, the CDR3 is TGTGCCATCACAGGGAACGTCAACTATGGCTACACCTTC. This codes for CAITGNVNYGYTF.

The genes are TRBV7-9 and TRBJ2-7, with D perhaps being TRBD1 or TRBD2 (6 bases each). This CDR3 spans 13 amino acids. V was shortened by 4 bases and J by 3 bases, with 10 bases between the two germline ends. Germline V CDR1 and CDR2: SEHNR, FQNEAQ (reference sequence). The CDR3: CASSSGGYYEQYF. The CDR3 DNA reads as TGTGCCAGCAGCTCCGGGGGCTACTACGAGCAGTACTTC.

In the case of this clonotype: An end of the junction differs from the germline gene, which may be a read error. This chain connects TRBV7-9 to TRBJ2-1; D is perhaps TRBD1 (5 bases). This CDR3 contains 15 residues. Germline CDR1 and CDR2: SEHNR and FQNEAQ (reference sequence). In DNA form, the CDR3 reads TGTGCCAGCAGCACCGACAGAGCCTCCCACAATGAGCAGTTCTTC. Translation: CASSTDRASHNEQFF.

The chain joins TRBV7-9 to TRBJ1-2; possible D gene TRBD1, 5 bases. The germline CDR1 and CDR2 sequences are SEHNR and FQNEAQ (reference sequence). Trimming removed 3 bases at V and 6 bases at J, with 14 bases between. The CDR3 loop spans 14 amino acids. The CDR3 DNA follows: TGTGCCAGCAGCTTTGGCAGGGCAATCGATGGCTACACCTTC. The encoded protein is CASSFGRAIDGYTF.

This clonotype was found a few times. CDR3 in DNA: TGTGCCACCAGCAGAGATCGTCAGGGTGGGAGTTCACCCCTCCACTTT. It is translated as CATSRDRQGGSSPLHF. The chain couples TRBV15 to TRBJ1-6, with D possibly being TRBD1 (5 bases). Trimming removed 0 bases at V and 9 bases at J, with 15 bases between. Germline V gives CDR1 LNHNV, CDR2 YYDKDF (reference sequence). The CDR3 is 16 residues long.

This clonotype appeared a few times. The chain employs TRBV7-8 and TRBJ2-1, with D perhaps being TRBD1 or TRBD2 (6 bases each). This CDR3 has 13 amino acids. Trimming removed 6 bases from V and 6 bases from J, with 12 bases in between. Germline lookup yields CDR1 SGHVS and CDR2 FQNEAQ. The CDR3 nucleotides read TGTGCCAGCAGACAGGGAGGAGGCAATGAGCAGTTCTTC. It specifies CASRQGGGNEQFF.

This clonotype occurred once. The chain carries TRBV9 and TRBJ2-7; D possibly matches TRBD1 or TRBD2 (6 bases each). The CDR3 totals 14 residues. Germline V CDR1 and CDR2: SGDLS, YYNGEE. V lost 7 bases to trimming and J lost 3 bases, with 17 bases between them. CDR3 in amino acids: CASAEGGDGYEQYF. CDR3 nucleotides: TGTGCCAGCGCCGAGGGGGGTGATGGCTACGAGCAGTACTTC.

As concerns this clonotype: A read error may produce the germline difference seen at one junction end. The chain combines TRBV29-1 with TRBJ2-2; TRBD2 matches at 11 bases. Germline CDR1 is SQVTM and CDR2 is ANQGSEA. There are 13 residues in the CDR3. CDR3 residues: CSVDLGLAGGLFF. As DNA, the CDR3 is TGCAGCGTTGATCTAGGGCTAGCGGGGGGGCTGTTTTTT.

V gene TRBV7-2 combines with J gene TRBJ2-2; D is ambiguous. This CDR3 spans 14 amino acids. Per germline, CDR1 SGHTA and CDR2 FQGNSA. With 7 bases removed from V and 0 bases from J, the gap between germline ends came to 9 bases. For the CDR3, the DNA is TGTGCCAGCACCCAAACGGCGAACACCGGGGAGCTGTTTTTT. Translating gives CASTQTANTGELFF.

This clonotype was observed many times. The gene calls are TRBV4-1 and TRBJ2-7, with 7 bases matching TRBD2. The CDR3 loop spans 14 amino acids. Germline V gives CDR1 MGHRA, CDR2 YSYEKL. The J segment lost 4 bases and the V segment lost 1 base, leaving 4 bases of the junction unmatched. CDR3 DNA sequence: TGCGCCAGCAGCCAAGCCCAGGGAGGGTACGAGCAGTACGTC. Amino acid sequence: CASSQAQGGYEQYV.

The chain recombines TRBV2 with TRBJ1-1; the D gene is possibly TRBD1 (5 bases). This CDR3 region has 16 residues. Trimming took off 1 base at V and 6 bases at J, with 18 bases between the two ends. CDR1 is SNHLY, CDR2 FYNNEI, per germline. The CDR3 DNA is TGTGCCAGCAGTGAAGATTTTCGGACACAGTACCCTGAAGCTTTCTTT. Protein: CASSEDFRTQYPEAFF.

The chain has TRBV13 and TRBJ1-2, with D perhaps TRBD1 (5 bases). Deletions cut 1 base from V and 3 bases from J, with 9 bases between. Per the germline V gene, CDR1 is PRHDT and CDR2 is FYEKMQ (reference sequence). The CDR3 extends over 14 amino acids. Here the CDR3 DNA reads TGTGCCAGCAGCTTAGCGCGGGACGACTATGGCTACACCTTC. It codes for CASSLARDDYGYTF.

The rearrangement links TRBV7-6 to TRBJ1-1; D not resolved. CDR1 SGHVS and CDR2 FNYEAQ come from the germline V gene. The CDR3 is 14 amino acids. V was pared by 3 bases and J by 1 base, with 9 bases between. The CDR3 protein is CASSLGSGNTEAFF. The CDR3 DNA follows: TGTGCCAGCAGCTTGGGATCAGGGAACACTGAAGCTTTCTTT.

The genes are TRBV10-3 and TRBJ1-5; tentatively, D is TRBD1 (5 bases). This CDR3 region has 15 residues. Germline values: CDR1 ENHRY, CDR2 SYGVKD. V gave up 0 bases and J gave up 6 bases, with 12 bases separating them. CDR3 in DNA: TGTGCCATCAGTGAGTCGTCGACAGCGGTTCAGCCCCAGCATTTT. Protein product: CAISESSTAVQPQHF.